Listed below are T cell receptor beta chains from one sample, sequenced in a study of CD8 T cells in Susac syndrome. TCRdb used MiXCR to reprocess the immunoSEQ multiplex PCR reads, holding one entry per CDR3 protein. The sample carries 200,000 or so distinct CDR3 sequences, about 95% recorded once. Sequenced: CD8+ T cells from PBMCs. The receptors were sampled from a human donor with Susac syndrome. Both conserved end residues are part of each CDR3. The D gene is left open where the match is weak. The size entry is marked missing in some rows and otherwise reads once, few, many or a size class.

NA,TRBV11-1,TRBJ1-4,NA,CASSYGATNEKLFF,TGTGCCAGCAGCTACGGAGCAACTAATGAAAAACTGTTTTTT
NA,TRBV16,TRBJ2-1,NA,CASSQLPDNEQFF,TGTGCCAGCAGCCAACTTCCAGACAATGAGCAGTTCTTC
NA,TRBV9,TRBJ1-1,NA,CASSRGSNTEAFF,TGTGCCAGCAGCCGTGGGTCGAACACTGAAGCTTTCTTT
NA,TRBV6-1,TRBJ1-2,NA,CASGESYGYTF,TGTGCCAGCGGAGAGAGCTATGGCTACACCTTC
NA,TRBV29-1,TRBJ1-4,NA,CSVGEEWDEKLFF,TGCAGCGTCGGGGAGGAGTGGGATGAAAAACTGTTTTTT
NA,TRBV29-1,TRBJ2-1,NA,CSVERERSYNEQFF,TGCAGCGTTGAAAGGGAACGCTCCTACAATGAGCAGTTCTTC
NA,TRBV5-1,TRBJ2-1,NA,CASSPSWSYNEQFF,TGCGCCAGCAGCCCTAGCTGGTCCTACAATGAGCAGTTCTTC
NA,TRBV29-1,TRBJ2-1,TRBD2,CSVLEGGYNEQFF,TGCAGCGTTCTTGAGGGAGGGTACAATGAGCAGTTCTTC
NA,TRBV28,TRBJ1-2,TRBD1,CASSFDREDYGYTF,TGTGCCAGCAGTTTCGACAGGGAGGACTATGGCTACACCTTC
NA,TRBV15,TRBJ2-5,TRBD2,CATSRKGLAGGPVRQETQYF,TGTGCCACCAGCAGAAAGGGACTAGCGGGAGGGCCGGTTCGTCAAGAGACCCAGTACTTC
NA,TRBV12-3/TRBV12-4,TRBJ2-1,TRBD2,CASSPEGLAFYNEQFF,TGTGCCAGCAGTCCAGAAGGACTAGCTTTCTACAATGAGCAGTTCTTC
NA,TRBV20-1,TRBJ2-3,TRBD1,CSARDWDRGDTDTQYF,TGCAGTGCTAGAGACTGGGACAGGGGAGACACAGATACGCAGTATTTT
once,TRBV29-1,TRBJ1-4,NA,CSVEVSTNEKLFF,TGCAGCGTTGAAGTCTCAACTAATGAAAAACTGTTTTTT
NA,TRBV19,TRBJ1-6,TRBD1,CASSIHQGAGSPLHF,TGTGCCAGTAGTATTCACCAGGGGGCTGGATCACCCCTCCACTTT
NA,TRBV5-6,TRBJ2-4,TRBD2,CASSPTTSGSTNIQYF,TGTGCCAGCAGCCCGACGACTAGCGGGAGTACAAACATTCAGTACTTC
NA,TRBV7-8,TRBJ2-1,TRBD2,CASSPQVAGLAGLEQFF,TGTGCCAGCAGCCCCCAAGTGGCGGGACTAGCGGGCCTTGAGCAGTTCTTC
NA,TRBV6-5,TRBJ2-7,NA,CASSYSSAHLYEQYF,TGTGCCAGCAGTTACTCGAGCGCCCACCTCTACGAGCAGTACTTC
NA,TRBV9,TRBJ1-6,NA,CASSVEGGAGSPLHF,TGTGCCAGCAGCGTAGAGGGGGGCGCCGGGTCACCCCTCCACTTT
NA,TRBV27,TRBJ2-3,NA,CATKAPNTQYF,TGTGCCACCAAGGCCCCTAATACGCAGTATTTT
NA,TRBV11-2,TRBJ2-7,NA,CASSLKGLISYEQYF,TGTGCCAGCAGCTTAAAGGGTCTAATCTCCTACGAGCAGTACTTC
NA,TRBV2,TRBJ1-1,NA,CASSEFQVNTEAFF,TGTGCCAGCAGTGAATTTCAGGTGAACACTGAAGCTTTCTTT
NA,TRBV9,TRBJ1-2,NA,CASSEGSTSNYGYTF,TGTGCCAGCAGCGAGGGAAGTACCTCGAACTATGGCTACACCTTC
NA,TRBV5-1,TRBJ2-1,NA,CASSLASAAYNEQFF,TGCGCCAGCAGCTTGGCTAGCGCCGCCTACAATGAGCAGTTCTTC
NA,TRBV4-1,TRBJ1-5,NA,CASSQVQGNQPQHF,TGCGCCAGCAGCCAAGTGCAGGGTAATCAGCCCCAGCATTTT
NA,TRBV11-1,TRBJ2-1,NA,CASSVNNEQFF,TGTGCCAGCAGCGTTAACAATGAGCAGTTCTTC
once,TRBV20-1,TRBJ2-5,TRBD2,CSARLAGGPGETQYF,TGCAGTGCCAGACTAGCGGGAGGGCCGGGTGAGACCCAGTACTTC
NA,TRBV4-1,TRBJ2-6,NA,CASSQSGAAGANVLTF,TGCGCCAGCAGCCAAAGTGGGGCAGCTGGGGCCAACGTCCTGACTTTC
NA,TRBV6-6,TRBJ2-7,NA,CASSYGGGRLYEQYF,TGTGCCAGCAGTTACGGAGGGGGTAGATTATACGAGCAGTACTTC
NA,TRBV5-6,TRBJ2-5,NA,CASSLAIMEEETQYF,TGTGCCAGCAGCTTGGCCATCATGGAGGAAGAGACCCAGTACTTC
NA,TRBV15,TRBJ1-1,NA,CATSRDGGPATEAFF,TGTGCCACCAGCAGAGACGGGGGGCCGGCCACTGAAGCTTTCTTT
NA,TRBV20-1,TRBJ2-7,TRBD1,CSARGGQGSYEQYF,TGCAGTGCTAGAGGGGGACAGGGCTCCTACGAGCAGTACTTC
NA,TRBV20-1,TRBJ1-3,NA,CSARVGRGSGNTIYF,TGCAGTGCTAGAGTGGGCAGGGGCTCTGGAAACACCATATATTTT
NA,TRBV18,TRBJ2-1,NA,CASSPLNEQFF,TGTGCCAGCTCACCACTTAATGAGCAGTTCTTC
once,TRBV2,TRBJ2-7,NA,CASSEPGWRGEQYF,TGTGCCAGCAGTGAACCGGGATGGAGGGGCGAGCAGTACTTC
once,TRBV11-2,TRBJ2-7,TRBD1,CASSFGTGASYEQYF,TGTGCCAGCAGCTTCGGGACAGGGGCGTCCTACGAGCAGTACTTC
NA,TRBV4-1,TRBJ2-4,NA,CASSQVGGYAKNIQYF,TGCGCCAGCAGCCAAGTAGGGGGTTACGCCAAAAACATTCAGTACTTC
NA,TRBV11-2,TRBJ2-1,TRBD2,CASMPGRRERDEQFF,TGTGCCAGCATGCCGGGGAGGCGGGAGAGGGATGAGCAGTTCTTC
NA,TRBV6-2/TRBV6-3,TRBJ2-1,NA,CASNSIEGDIEQFF,TGTGCCAGCAATTCGATTGAGGGAGATATTGAGCAGTTCTTC
NA,TRBV13,TRBJ2-1,TRBD1,CASRGQGVTYNEQFF,TGTGCCAGCAGGGGACAGGGGGTCACCTACAATGAGCAGTTCTTC
NA,TRBV12-3/TRBV12-4,TRBJ1-2,NA,CASSFSPFDGYTF,TGTGCCAGCAGTTTTTCCCCCTTTGATGGCTACACCTTC
NA,TRBV7-9,TRBJ2-3,TRBD2,CASRSRLAGPDTQYF,TGTGCCAGCAGGTCCAGACTAGCGGGGCCAGATACGCAGTATTTT
NA,TRBV7-9,TRBJ1-2,TRBD1,CASSLSGQGINYGYTF,TGTGCCAGCAGCTTATCCGGACAGGGCATAAACTATGGCTACACCTTC
NA,TRBV7-8,TRBJ1-5,NA,CASSLALNSNQPQHF,TGTGCCAGCAGCTTAGCACTTAATAGCAATCAGCCCCAGCATTTT
NA,TRBV5-1,TRBJ2-5,TRBD1,CASSPLGQDQETQYF,TGCGCCAGCAGCCCTCTCGGACAGGATCAAGAGACCCAGTACTTC
once,TRBV20-1,TRBJ2-7,NA,CSAPSLDRTTYEQYF,TGCAGTGCTCCGAGCCTGGACAGGACTACCTACGAGCAGTACTTC
NA,TRBV13,TRBJ2-3,NA,CASSLGQAGSHTDTQYF,TGTGCCAGCAGCTTAGGCCAGGCAGGGAGCCACACAGATACGCAGTATTTT
NA,TRBV29-1,TRBJ1-2,NA,CSVEVRDGINYGYTF,TGCAGCGTTGAAGTCCGGGACGGTATTAACTATGGCTACACCTTC
NA,TRBV10-3,TRBJ2-7,NA,CAIRRDRSTLEQYF,TGTGCCATCAGAAGGGATCGCTCTACTCTGGAGCAGTACTTC
NA,TRBV24-1,TRBJ2-3,TRBD2,CATSERTSGIYTQYF,TGTGCCACCAGTGAGCGGACTAGCGGGATCTATACGCAGTATTTT
NA,TRBV29-1,TRBJ2-2,NA,CSVVPRTGTGELFF,TGCAGCGTTGTACCACGGACTGGCACCGGGGAGCTGTTTTTT